These T cell receptor beta chains were read from a single sample in a study of T cells in Graves' hyperthyroidism and ophthalmopathy. MiXCR was run by TCRdb on the multiplex PCR reads, yielding one entry per CDR3 protein. The table records hundreds of thousands of distinct CDR3 sequences, around 17% of them present only once. Material: blood. The receptors derive from a young woman with Graves' hyperthyroidism. Each CDR3 is given with its conserved first and last residue. The D gene is left open where the match is weak. Size is omitted from some rows. Given values are once, few, many or a class for expanded clones.

d_call,j_call,v_call,clone_size,cdr3_nt,cdr3_aa
.,TRBJ2-7,TRBV18,few,TGTGCCAGCTCACCCCGAGGTACAGGGAGGGAATCCTACGAGCAGTACTTC,CASSPRGTGRESYEQYF
.,TRBJ2-5,TRBV20-1,.,TGCAGTGCTATAGGTGGGAGGCCGCAAGAGACCCAGTGCTTC,CSAIGGRPQETQCF
.,TRBJ1-1,TRBV18,few,TGTGCCAGCTCACCAGTTCCGCGCATTTGGGGCACTGAAGCTTTCTTT,CASSPVPRIWGTEAFF
.,TRBJ2-7,TRBV20-1,.,TGCAGTGCCCTTTTGAGGAGCTCCTACGAGCAGTACTTC,CSALLRSSYEQYF
.,TRBJ2-7,TRBV29-1,many,TGCAGCGTTTCCCCAGGAACGCCTACGGGGCAGTACTTC,CSVSPGTPTGQYF
.,TRBJ2-2,TRBV15,many,TGTGCCACCAGCAGAGTTAGAAGAGCTAGCACCCCCCCAGGGAGGACCGGGGAGCTGTTTTTT,CATSRVRRASTPPGRTGELFF
TRBD1,TRBJ1-1,TRBV20-1,many,TGCAGTGCTAGAGATTGGCAGGGGGCGGGGTCCTACACTGAAGCTTTCTTT,CSARDWQGAGSYTEAFF
TRBD2,TRBJ2-7,TRBV6-1,many,TGTGCCAGCACCACTTTAGCGGGAGGGCGGAGGACCGAGCAGTACTTC,CASTTLAGGRRTEQYF
.,TRBJ2-7,TRBV6-1,.,TGTGCCAGCAGTACAACAGGAGCGAGAGGGACCTACGAGCAGTACTTC,CASSTTGARGTYEQYF
.,TRBJ2-2,TRBV6-5,.,TGTGCCAGCAGTTACTCCAGGGGGGGCTCGAACACCGGGGAGCTGTTTTTT,CASSYSRGGSNTGELFF
.,TRBJ2-3,TRBV7-2,many,TGTGCCATTCGTACAGATACGCAGTATTTT,CAIRTDTQYF
.,TRBJ2-1,TRBV6-1,few,TGTGCCAGCAGTCCCGGGTCTAGCTATGAGCAGTTCTTC,CASSPGSSYEQFF
TRBD1,TRBJ2-7,TRBV6-1,.,TGTGCCAGCAGTGAAGTGGGACAGATCTACGAGCAGTACTTC,CASSEVGQIYEQYF
.,TRBJ2-7,TRBV5-5,.,TGTGCCAGCAGGAATCGCCGACCCCCCGGAACCTACGAGCAGTACTTC,CASRNRRPPGTYEQYF
.,TRBJ2-1,TRBV12-3/TRBV12-4,few,TGTGCCAGCAGTTCACGACAGAACAATGAGCAGTTCTTC,CASSSRQNNEQFF
.,TRBJ1-3,TRBV19,.,TGTGCCAGTGGACTGTCCTCTGGAAACACCATATATTTT,CASGLSSGNTIYF
.,TRBJ1-5,TRBV12-3/TRBV12-4,many,TGTGCCAGCAGTTTTGGGCACAGTCAGCCCCAGCATTTT,CASSFGHSQPQHF
.,TRBJ1-5,TRBV12-5,.,TGTGCTAGTGGTTTGTGGCCAGTCTATAGCAATCAGCCCCAGCATTTT,CASGLWPVYSNQPQHF
TRBD1,TRBJ1-1,TRBV28,many,TGTGCCAGCAGTTTAACAGGGGAAGCAGCTGAAGCTTTCTTT,CASSLTGEAAEAFF
.,TRBJ2-2,TRBV6-1,.,TGTGCCAGCAGTCCCCGAGGGACGAGCACCGGGGAGCTGTTTTTT,CASSPRGTSTGELFF
TRBD2,TRBJ2-7,TRBV5-1,few,TGCGCCAGCAGCCAAGGCGGGACTAGCGGCTACGAGCAGTACTTC,CASSQGGTSGYEQYF
.,TRBJ1-1,TRBV28,many,TGTGCCAGCAGTCCCGGGGCCAAAAGAACTGAAGCTTTCTTT,CASSPGAKRTEAFF
TRBD1,TRBJ2-5,TRBV6-1,.,TGTGCCAGCAGGCCGGGACAGGGCACCAGGACCCAGTACTTC,CASRPGQGTRTQYF
TRBD2,TRBJ2-4,TRBV28,many,TGTGCCAGCAGTCCGGGACTAGCGGGAGTTTTAGGGGCCAAAAACATTCAGTACTTC,CASSPGLAGVLGAKNIQYF
.,TRBJ2-7,TRBV19,few,TGTGCCAGTAGACGGACGGAGTATACCTACGAGCAGTACTTC,CASRRTEYTYEQYF
.,TRBJ2-6,TRBV6-6,.,TGTGCCAGCAGTTACTCGAAGGGAACTGGGGCCAACGTCCTGACTTTC,CASSYSKGTGANVLTF
.,TRBJ2-1,TRBV9,many,TGTGCCAGCAGCTTGATGGACCCGGCAGATGAGCAGTTCTTC,CASSLMDPADEQFF
.,TRBJ2-1,TRBV20-1,few,TGCAGTGCTAGACACGGGGTCTACAATGAGCGGTTCTTC,CSARHGVYNERFF
.,TRBJ2-3,TRBV11-2,.,TGTGCCAGCAGCGTGAGGGGGAGGAGCACAGATACGCAGTATTTT,CASSVRGRSTDTQYF
TRBD1,TRBJ2-6,TRBV27,.,TGTGCCAGCAGTCCCACAGGGGCAGCAGGGGCCAACGTCCTGACTTTC,CASSPTGAAGANVLTF
TRBD2,TRBJ2-5,TRBV12-3/TRBV12-4,many,TGTGCCAGCCGCCGGGAGGGAAGGGGAGAGACCCAGTACTTC,CASRREGRGETQYF
.,TRBJ2-5,TRBV6-2/TRBV6-3,few,TGTGCCAGCAGTTACCTACAGGGTTTGGAGACCCAGTACTTC,CASSYLQGLETQYF
.,TRBJ1-4,TRBV19,.,TGTGCCAGTAGTATAGATCGGGGAGAAAAACTGTTTTTT,CASSIDRGEKLFF
.,TRBJ2-3,TRBV5-1,.,TGCGCCGGCAGCTTATTAGGGGGGACTAGCACAGATACGCAGTATTTT,CAGSLLGGTSTDTQYF
TRBD1,TRBJ1-2,TRBV2,many,TGTGCCAGCAGAACGGGACAGGGACATGGCTACACCTTC,CASRTGQGHGYTF